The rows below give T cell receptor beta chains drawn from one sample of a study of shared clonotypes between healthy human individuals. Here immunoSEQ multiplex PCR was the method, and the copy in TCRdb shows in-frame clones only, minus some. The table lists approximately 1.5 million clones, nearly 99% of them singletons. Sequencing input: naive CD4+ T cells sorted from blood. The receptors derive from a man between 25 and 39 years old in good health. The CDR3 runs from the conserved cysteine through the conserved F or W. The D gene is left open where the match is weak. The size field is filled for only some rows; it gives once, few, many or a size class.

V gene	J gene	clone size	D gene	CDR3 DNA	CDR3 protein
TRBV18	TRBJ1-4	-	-	TGTGCCAGCTCACCACTCTCAGGGTACGAAAAACTGTTTTTT	CASSPLSGYEKLFF
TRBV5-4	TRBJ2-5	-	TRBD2	TGTGCCAGCAGCGGAGGACTAGCGGGGCCGGTGCCTAAAGAGACCCAGTACTTC	CASSGGLAGPVPKETQYF
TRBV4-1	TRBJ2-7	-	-	TGCGCCAGCAGCCATGAAAGGGCTAGTGACGAGCAGTACTTC	CASSHERASDEQYF
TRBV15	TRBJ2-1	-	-	TGTGCCACCAGCAGAGGGAGTAATGAGCAGTTCTTC	CATSRGSNEQFF
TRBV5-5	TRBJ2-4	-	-	TGTGCCAGCAGCTTCCACGGGCCAGCCAAAAACATTCAGTACTTC	CASSFHGPAKNIQYF
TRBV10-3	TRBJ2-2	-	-	TGTGCCATCAGTATCACCGGGGAGCTGTTTTTT	CAISITGELFF
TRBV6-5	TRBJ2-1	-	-	TGTGCCAGCTCATGGGGACAAGAGCAGTTCTTC	CASSWGQEQFF
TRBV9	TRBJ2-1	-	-	TGTGCCAGCTGCGAAAGCGGGCTTTCCTACAATGAGCAGTTCTTC	CASCESGLSYNEQFF
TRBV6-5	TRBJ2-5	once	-	TGTGCCAGCAGTTCCGGACTGAACCAAGAGACCCAGTACTTC	CASSSGLNQETQYF
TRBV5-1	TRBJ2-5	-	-	TGCGCCAGCAGCGCCCAGGAGACCCAGTACTTC	CASSAQETQYF
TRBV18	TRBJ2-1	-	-	TGTGCCAGCTCACCACCTGTCCGGGATTACAATGAGCAGTTCTTC	CASSPPVRDYNEQFF
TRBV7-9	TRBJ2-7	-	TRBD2	TGTGCCAGCAGCTTAGGTGGACTAGCGGGAGAGTACTACGAGCAGTACTTC	CASSLGGLAGEYYEQYF
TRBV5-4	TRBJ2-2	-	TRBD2	TGTGCCAGCAGCTTGGACGGCGGGAGGGCCGCGAACACCGGGGAGCTGTTTTTT	CASSLDGGRAANTGELFF
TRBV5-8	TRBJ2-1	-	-	TGTGCCAGCAGCTTCGGGAGCTCCTACAATGAGCAGTTCTTC	CASSFGSSYNEQFF
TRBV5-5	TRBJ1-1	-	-	TGTGCCAGCAGCTTGGTGGTGGCGAACACTGAAGCTTTCTTT	CASSLVVANTEAFF
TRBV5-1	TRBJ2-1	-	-	TGCGCCAGCAGCTTGGCTTCGGCGACCCCTTACAATGAGCAGTTCTTC	CASSLASATPYNEQFF
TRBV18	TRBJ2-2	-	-	TGTGCCAGCTCACCACCGGTGTCTCCGAACACCGGGGAGCTGTTTTTT	CASSPPVSPNTGELFF
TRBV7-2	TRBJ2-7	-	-	TGTGCCAGCAGCTCCAATTCCTACGAGCAGTACTTC	CASSSNSYEQYF
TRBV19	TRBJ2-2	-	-	TGTGCCAGTAGTAGAGGGAACACCGGGGAGCTGTTTTTT	CASSRGNTGELFF
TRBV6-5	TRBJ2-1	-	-	TGTGCCAGCAGGAAAGGGGGAAACCAGTTCTTC	CASRKGGNQFF
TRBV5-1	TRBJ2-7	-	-	TGCGCCAGCAGCCGCAACGAGGGTCTAGTCTACGAGCAGTACTTC	CASSRNEGLVYEQYF
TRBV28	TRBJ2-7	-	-	TGTGCCAGCAGCCCCAGCGCGTATCCCTCCTACGAGCAGTACTTC	CASSPSAYPSYEQYF
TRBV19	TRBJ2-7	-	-	TGTGCCAGTTCAGTGCGGGTCTCCTACGAGCAGTACTTC	CASSVRVSYEQYF
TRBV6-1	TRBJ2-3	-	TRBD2	TGTGCCAGCAGTGAAAGACTAGCGGGAGGGGGAGCGCAGTATTTT	CASSERLAGGGAQYF
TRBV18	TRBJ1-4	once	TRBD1	TGTGCCAGCTCACCACGGACAGGGGGACGGAATGAAAAACTGTTTTTT	CASSPRTGGRNEKLFF
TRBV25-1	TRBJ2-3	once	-	TGTGCCAGCAGTGACAGGGGCACAGATACGCAGTATTTT	CASSDRGTDTQYF
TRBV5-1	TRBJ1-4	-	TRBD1	TGCGCCAGCAGCTCCGGGACAGGGGTTGAAAAACTGTTTTTT	CASSSGTGVEKLFF
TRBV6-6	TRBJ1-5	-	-	TGTGCCAGCAGCCTAAGGGGGGCCATGGGCAATCAGCCCCAGCATTTT	CASSLRGAMGNQPQHF
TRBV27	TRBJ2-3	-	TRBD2	TGTGCCAGCAGTTTGCCGACTAGCGGGAGAACCCCCACAGATACGCAGTATTTT	CASSLPTSGRTPTDTQYF
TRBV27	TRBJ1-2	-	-	TGTGCCAGCAGTTACCAGGGACTTGGCTACACCTTC	CASSYQGLGYTF
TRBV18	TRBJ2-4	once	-	TGTGCCAGCTCACCATTACAGGGAACCAAAAACATTCAGTACTTC	CASSPLQGTKNIQYF
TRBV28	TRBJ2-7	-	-	TGTGCCAGCGGACGCCTCTACGAGCAGTACTTC	CASGRLYEQYF
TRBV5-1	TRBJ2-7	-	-	TGCGCCAGCAGCTTGGACGGGGGTGGCTACGAGCAGTACTTC	CASSLDGGGYEQYF
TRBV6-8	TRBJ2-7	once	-	TGTGCCAGCAGTTATCGGGGAAACCGCTACGAGCAGTACTTC	CASSYRGNRYEQYF
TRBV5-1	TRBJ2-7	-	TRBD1	TGCGCCAGCAGCCTTGTTCCAGACAGGGAAGCCTCCTACGAGCAGTACTTC	CASSLVPDREASYEQYF
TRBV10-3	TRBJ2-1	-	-	TGTGCCATCAGTGACCAACCTAATGAGCAGTTCTTC	CAISDQPNEQFF
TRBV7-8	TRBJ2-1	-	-	TGTGCCAGCAGCTTAAGTACCGGCTACAATGAGCAGTTCTTC	CASSLSTGYNEQFF
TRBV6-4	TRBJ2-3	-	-	TGTGCCAGCAGTCAGACGTTAGCAGATACGCAGTATTTT	CASSQTLADTQYF
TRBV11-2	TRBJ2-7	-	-	TGTGCCAGCAGCCGGGACATCGCCTACGAGCAGTACTTC	CASSRDIAYEQYF
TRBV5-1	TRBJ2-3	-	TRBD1	TGCGCCAGCGCCCCAGGGGGCGCAGATACGCAGTATTTT	CASAPGGADTQYF
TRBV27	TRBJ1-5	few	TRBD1	TGTGCCAGCAGTTCCTCAGGGGGTCTAAGTCAGCCCCAGCATTTT	CASSSSGGLSQPQHF
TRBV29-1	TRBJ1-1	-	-	TGCAGCGGAGGGAACACTGAAGCTTTCTTT	CSGGNTEAFF